This paragraph reports one T cell receptor beta chain. This entry is derived from a study of OX40 agonist ivuxolimab in advanced cancers. J lost 3 bases, V lost 3 bases, and 3 bases had no gene match. Germline lookup yields CDR1 SGHKS and CDR2 YYEKEE (reference sequence). The CDR3 contains 14 residues. TCRdb's table, derived via immunoSEQ multiplex PCR, lists solely in-frame clones and lacks some. The sample consists of 30,000 to 45,000 clones, approximately 80% of them appearing once. The gene calls are TRBV5-5 and TRBJ2-7, with 10 positions matching TRBD1. Sequenced material: CD4+ or CD8+ T cells sorted from blood, taken in a trial of the OX40 agonist ivuxolimab. The sequence was obtained from an adult with an advanced solid tumor such as melanoma, head and neck, liver or kidney cancer. Written as DNA, the CDR3 is TGTGCCAGCAGCTGGACAGGGGGGAGCTACGAGCAGTACTTC. It translates to CASSWTGGSYEQYF.